These T cell receptor beta chains were read from a single sample in a study of radiotherapy plus CTLA-4 blockade in lung cancer. Some clones are missing from TCRdb's copy, which holds only in-frame ones; the method was immunoSEQ multiplex PCR. The table has some 110,000 clones, about 83% seen once; the top ten hold around 4.8%. This sample comprised peripheral blood, obtained from a patient treated with radiotherapy plus ipilimumab. These receptors came from a human donor with non-small cell lung cancer who had a partial response to radiotherapy plus ipilimumab. CDR3s include the opening cysteine and the closing phenylalanine or tryptophan. A D gene is named only where the DNA matches it firmly. Where a row states a size, it is once, few, many or the class of an expanded clone; other rows omit it.

TRBD2 TRBJ2-4 18 TRBV9 - TGTGCCAGCAGCGTGAGACCCAGCGGGAGTGGGGGGGGGAACATTCAGTACTTC CASSVRPSGSGGGNIQYF
TRBD1 TRBJ2-7 14 TRBV5-1 - TGCGCCAGCAGCTTCGGACAGGAGGCGAACGAGCAGTACTTC CASSFGQEANEQYF
- TRBJ1-5 12 TRBV28 - TGTGCCAGCAGTTACCCAGGTCATCCCCAGCATTTT CASSYPGHPQHF
TRBD2 TRBJ2-3 16 TRBV6-5 - TGTGCCAGCAGTTACTCCGGACTAGCGGGTAAAGATACGCAGTATTTT CASSYSGLAGKDTQYF
TRBD1 TRBJ1-1 15 TRBV6-1 - TGTGCCAGCAGTATACGTTGGACAGGGGGCACTGAAGCTTTCTTT CASSIRWTGGTEAFF
TRBD2 TRBJ2-7 17 TRBV7-8 - TGTGCCAGCAGCCGTCGACTAGCGGGAACTACCTCCTACGAGCAGTACTTC CASSRRLAGTTSYEQYF
TRBD2 TRBJ2-3 17 TRBV9 - TGTGCCAGCAGCGTAGTTGAGACTAGCTCCCGCACAGATACGCAGTATTTT CASSVVETSSRTDTQYF
- TRBJ1-2 15 TRBV19 - TGTGCCAGTAGTCCTTTCGGACAGCATAACTATGGCTACACCTTC CASSPFGQHNYGYTF
- TRBJ2-1 13 TRBV4-1 few TGCGCCAGCAGCCAAGACACCTACAATGAGCAGTTCTTC CASSQDTYNEQFF
- TRBJ2-7 11 TRBV20-1 few TGCAGTGCTCGGAAGACTTACGAGCAGTACTTC CSARKTYEQYF
- TRBJ2-2 11 TRBV7-9 - TGTGCCAGCAGCCCCGCCGGGGAGCTGTTTTTT CASSPAGELFF
- TRBJ1-2 15 TRBV28 - TGTGCCAGCAGTTCCCCCGGGAGGGCTAGCTATGGCTACACCTTC CASSSPGRASYGYTF
TRBD1 TRBJ1-4 15 TRBV27 few TGTGCCAGCAGTTCATGGACAGGGGGTCGTGAAAAACTGTTTTTT CASSSWTGGREKLFF